Presented here are 8 T cell receptor beta chains from one specimen sequenced in a study of OX40 agonist ivuxolimab in advanced cancers. Libraries came from the immunoSEQ multiplex PCR assay. The table was pulled from immuneACCESS by TCRdb, which kept in-frame rearrangements only. Such tables lose some clones; where checked, under half of the loss comes from unresolved V genes, and the rest has no known cause. For this sample the table gives more than 100,000 clones, of which 80% to 90% were detected only once. Clones ranked in the top ten supply under 0.7% of the sample. Source: CD4+ or CD8+ T cells sorted from blood, taken in a trial of the OX40 agonist ivuxolimab. The receptor source for this set is an adult with an advanced solid tumor such as melanoma, head and neck, liver or kidney cancer.

This clone has only one observation. This chain uses TRBV21-1 with TRBJ1-1. TRBV21-1 counts as a pseudogene. The CDR3 has 12 amino acids. The CDR3 protein is CASRGPNTEAFF. The CDR3 nucleotides read TGTGCCAGCAGGGGACCCAACACTGAAGCTTTCTTT.

The chain combines TRBV5-1 with TRBJ1-1, with D possibly matching TRBD1 (5 bases). This CDR3 region has 14 residues. V was pared by 4 bases and J by 1 base, with 11 bases between. CDR1 SGHRS and CDR2 YFSETQ come from the germline V gene. CDR3 in amino acids: CASSAQTGNTEAFF. CDR3 nucleotides: TGCGCCAGCAGCGCGCAAACAGGGAACACTGAAGCTTTCTTT.

The chain has TRBV7-9 and TRBJ1-2, with unresolved D. This CDR3 contains 13 residues. Trimming took 3 bases from V and 7 from J, leaving 12 bases between them. CDR1 SEHNR and CDR2 FQNEAQ come from the germline V gene (reference sequence). CDR3 in amino acids: CASSFNGQPGYTF. CDR3 DNA sequence: TGTGCCAGCAGCTTTAATGGCCAGCCTGGCTACACCTTC.

The gene calls are TRBV6-5 and TRBJ2-3; D might be TRBD1 (6 bases). V was clipped by 5 bases and J by 1 base, with 10 bases between them. This CDR3 spans 14 amino acids. Germline-derived CDR1 and CDR2 are MNHEY and SVGAGI. CDR3 nucleotide sequence: TGTGCCAGCAGTATTGGGGGCCGCACAGATACGCAGTATTTT. Amino acid sequence: CASSIGGRTDTQYF.

The chain is built from TRBV5-1 and TRBJ1-5, with no clear D. The germline CDR1 and CDR2 sequences are SGHRS and YFSETQ. The V end lost 3 bases, the J end lost 7 bases, and 20 bases lay between the germline ends. The CDR3 covers 16 residues. The CDR3, as DNA: TGCGCCAGCAGCTCTGGGATCCTCCCGGGAGCCCAGCCCCAGCATTTT. Amino acids: CASSSGILPGAQPQHF.

The chain combines TRBV11-3 with TRBJ2-5, with D perhaps given as TRBD1 or TRBD2 (5 bases each). This CDR3 spans 15 amino acids. V lost 4 bases to trimming and J lost 3 bases, with 15 bases between them. The germline V gene has CDR1 SGHNT and CDR2 YENEEA. The CDR3 sequence is CASSSGTHGEETQYF. As DNA, the CDR3 is TGTGCCAGCAGCTCCGGGACCCATGGAGAAGAGACCCAGTACTTC.

The rearrangement links TRBV6-5 to TRBJ2-7, with a tentative D call TRBD1 (6 bases). V shed 6 bases and J shed 9 bases, with 18 bases lying between them. Germline loops: CDR1 MNHEY, CDR2 SVGAGI. The CDR3 loop spans 13 amino acids. As DNA, the CDR3 is TGTGCCAGCAGCCTGCAGGGGTACGGCGGGCAGTACTTC. Translated: CASSLQGYGGQYF.

In its sample, this clone was seen once. The chain links TRBV7-2 to TRBJ1-1; D is ambiguous. The germline V gene encodes CDR1 SGHTA and CDR2 FQGNSA. There are 13 residues in the CDR3. Trimming cost V 2 bases and J 1 base, with 5 bases left between them. The CDR3, as DNA: TGTGCCAGCAGCTTACCAGGGAACACTGAAGCTTTCTTT. Amino acids: CASSLPGNTEAFF.